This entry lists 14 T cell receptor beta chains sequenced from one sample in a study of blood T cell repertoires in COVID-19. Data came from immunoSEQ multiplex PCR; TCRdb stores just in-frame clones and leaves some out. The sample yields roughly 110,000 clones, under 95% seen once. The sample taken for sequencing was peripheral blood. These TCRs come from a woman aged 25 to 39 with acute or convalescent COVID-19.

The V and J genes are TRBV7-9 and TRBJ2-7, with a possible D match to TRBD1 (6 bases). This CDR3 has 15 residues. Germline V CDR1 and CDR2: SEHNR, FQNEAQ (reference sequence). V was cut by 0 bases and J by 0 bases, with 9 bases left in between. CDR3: CASSLAQQGSYEQYF. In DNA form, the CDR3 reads TGTGCCAGCAGCTTAGCACAACAGGGCTCCTACGAGCAGTACTTC.

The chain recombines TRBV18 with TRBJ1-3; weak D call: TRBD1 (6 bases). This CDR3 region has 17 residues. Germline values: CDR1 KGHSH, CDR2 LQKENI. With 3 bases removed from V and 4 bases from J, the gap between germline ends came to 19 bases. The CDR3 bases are TGTGCCAGCTCACCTACCCCAGGGGACATCTCGGGAAACACCATATATTTT. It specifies CASSPTPGDISGNTIYF.

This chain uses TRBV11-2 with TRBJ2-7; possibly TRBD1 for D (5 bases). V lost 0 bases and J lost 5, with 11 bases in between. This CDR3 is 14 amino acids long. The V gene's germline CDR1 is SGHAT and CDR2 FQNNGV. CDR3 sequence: CASSLDKGLNEQYF. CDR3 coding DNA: TGTGCCAGCAGCTTAGATAAGGGGCTCAACGAGCAGTACTTC.

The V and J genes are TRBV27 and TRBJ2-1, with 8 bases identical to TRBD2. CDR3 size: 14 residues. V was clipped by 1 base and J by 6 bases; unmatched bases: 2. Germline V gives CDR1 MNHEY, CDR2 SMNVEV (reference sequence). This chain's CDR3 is CASSLYRGGNEQFF. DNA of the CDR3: TGTGCCAGCAGTTTATACCGGGGGGGCAATGAGCAGTTCTTC.

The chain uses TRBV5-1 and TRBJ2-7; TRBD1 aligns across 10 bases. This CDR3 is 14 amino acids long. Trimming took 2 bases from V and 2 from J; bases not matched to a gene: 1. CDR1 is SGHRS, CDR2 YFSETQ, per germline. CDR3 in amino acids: CASSFGTGAYEQYF. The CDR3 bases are TGCGCCAGCAGCTTTGGGACAGGGGCCTACGAGCAGTACTTC.

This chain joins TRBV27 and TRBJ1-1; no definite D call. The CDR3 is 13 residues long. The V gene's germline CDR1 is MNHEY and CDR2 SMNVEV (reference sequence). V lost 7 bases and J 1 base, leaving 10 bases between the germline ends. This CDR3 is CASKIAGNTEAFF. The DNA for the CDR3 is TGTGCCAGCAAAATTGCGGGGAACACTGAAGCTTTCTTT.

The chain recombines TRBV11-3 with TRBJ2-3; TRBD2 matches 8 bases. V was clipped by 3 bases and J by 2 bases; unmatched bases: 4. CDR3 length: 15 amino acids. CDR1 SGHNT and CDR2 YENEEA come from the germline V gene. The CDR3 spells CASSLIGGATDTQYF. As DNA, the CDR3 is TGTGCCAGCAGCTTGATCGGGGGGGCCACAGATACGCAGTATTTT.

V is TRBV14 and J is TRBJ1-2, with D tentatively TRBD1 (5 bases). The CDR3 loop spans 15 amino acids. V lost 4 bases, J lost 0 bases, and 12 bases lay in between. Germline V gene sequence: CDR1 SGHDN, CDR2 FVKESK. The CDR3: CASSLRGGSNYGYTF. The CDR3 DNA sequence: TGTGCCAGCAGCCTCCGGGGGGGTTCTAACTATGGCTACACCTTC.

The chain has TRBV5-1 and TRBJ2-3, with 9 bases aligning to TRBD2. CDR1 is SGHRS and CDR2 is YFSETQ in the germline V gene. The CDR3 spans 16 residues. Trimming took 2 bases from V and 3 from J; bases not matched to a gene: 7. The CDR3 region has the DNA TGCGCCAGCAGCTTTACTCCGGGACTAGCAACAGATACGCAGTATTTT. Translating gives CASSFTPGLATDTQYF. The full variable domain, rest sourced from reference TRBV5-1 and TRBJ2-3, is KAGVTQTPRYLIKTRGQQVTLSCSPISGHRSVSWYQQTPGQGLQFLFEYFSETQRNKGNFPGRFSGRQFSNSRSEMNVSTLELGDSALYLCASSFTPGLATDTQYFGPGTRLTVL.

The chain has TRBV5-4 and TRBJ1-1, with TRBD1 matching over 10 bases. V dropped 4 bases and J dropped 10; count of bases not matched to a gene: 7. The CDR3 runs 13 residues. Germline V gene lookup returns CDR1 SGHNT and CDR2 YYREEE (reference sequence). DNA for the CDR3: TGTGCCAGCAGCCTTATCGGACAGGGGGGAGCTTTCTTT. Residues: CASSLIGQGGAFF.

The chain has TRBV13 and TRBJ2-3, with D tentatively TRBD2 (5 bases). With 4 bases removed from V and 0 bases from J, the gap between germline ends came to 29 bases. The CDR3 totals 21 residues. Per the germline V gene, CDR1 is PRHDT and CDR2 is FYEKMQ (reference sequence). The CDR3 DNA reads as TGTGCCAGCAGCTCCGAGGCGGACTTCACCAACTTAGATGCAAGCACAGATACGCAGTATTTT. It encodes CASSSEADFTNLDASTDTQYF. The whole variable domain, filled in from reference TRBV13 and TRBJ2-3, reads AAGVIQSPRHLIKEKRETATLKCYPIPRHDTVYWYQQGPGQDPQFLISFYEKMQSDKGSIPDRFSAQQFSDYHSELNMSSLELGDSALYFCASSSEADFTNLDASTDTQYFGPGTRLTVL.

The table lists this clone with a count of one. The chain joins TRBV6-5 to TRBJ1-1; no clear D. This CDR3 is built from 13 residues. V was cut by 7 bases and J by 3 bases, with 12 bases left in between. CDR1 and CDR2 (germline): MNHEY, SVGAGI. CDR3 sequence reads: CASNRDRDTEAFF. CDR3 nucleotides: TGTGCCAGCAATCGGGATCGCGACACTGAAGCTTTCTTT.

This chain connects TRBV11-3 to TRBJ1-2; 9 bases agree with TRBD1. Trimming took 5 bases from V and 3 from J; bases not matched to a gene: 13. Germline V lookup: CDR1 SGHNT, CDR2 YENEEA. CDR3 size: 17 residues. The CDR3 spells CASSARDRDNQDYGYTF. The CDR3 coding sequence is TGTGCCAGCAGCGCCCGGGACAGGGACAATCAGGACTATGGCTACACCTTC. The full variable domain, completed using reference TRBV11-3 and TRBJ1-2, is EAGVVQSPRYKIIEKKQPVAFWCNPISGHNTLYWYLQNLGQGPELLIRYENEEAVDDSQLPKDRFSAERLKGVDSTLKIQPAELGDSAVYLCASSARDRDNQDYGYTFGSGTRLTVV.

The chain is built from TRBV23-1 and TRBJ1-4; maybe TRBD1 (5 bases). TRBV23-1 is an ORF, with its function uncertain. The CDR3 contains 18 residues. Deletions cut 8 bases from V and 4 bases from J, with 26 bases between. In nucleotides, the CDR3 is TGCGCCAGCGTTAGCCTCAACGCCAGGGCTAATTATAATGAAAAACTGTTTTTT. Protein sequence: CASVSLNARANYNEKLFF.